The present TCR beta chain was sequenced within a study of blood T cell repertoires in COVID-19. Here immunoSEQ multiplex PCR was the method, and the copy in TCRdb shows in-frame clones only, minus some. The data hold roughly 120,000 clones, with about 90% observed a single time. Sequencing was carried out using peripheral blood. The sequence was obtained from an older man who had recovered from COVID-19.

The CDR3 coding sequence is TGTGCCAGCAGTTTATTCCTAACCGCAGGGACTAGCGGGTATGAAACCTACGAGCAGTACTTC. Protein product: CASSLFLTAGTSGYETYEQYF. This chain joins TRBV28 and TRBJ2-7; TRBD2 agrees at 12 bases. The CDR3 is 21 residues long. Germline V gene lookup returns CDR1 MDHEN and CDR2 SYDVKM. The V segment lost 1 base and the J segment 2 bases; nucleotides outside the gene matches: 18.